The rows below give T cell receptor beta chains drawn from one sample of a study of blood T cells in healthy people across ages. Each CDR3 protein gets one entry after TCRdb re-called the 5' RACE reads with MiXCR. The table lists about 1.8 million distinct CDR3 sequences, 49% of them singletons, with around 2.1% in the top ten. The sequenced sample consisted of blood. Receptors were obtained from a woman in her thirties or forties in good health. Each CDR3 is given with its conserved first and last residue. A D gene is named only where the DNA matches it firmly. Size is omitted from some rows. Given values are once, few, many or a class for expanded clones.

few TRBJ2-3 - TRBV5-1 TGCGCCAGCAGTCCCGGGGTCTCGGCCACAGATACGCAGTATTTT CASSPGVSATDTQYF
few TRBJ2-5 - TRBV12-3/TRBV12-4 TGTGCCAGCAGTCCGGACCCGGCGGGGATGACCCAGTACTTC CASSPDPAGMTQYF
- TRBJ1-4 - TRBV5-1 TGCGCTAGCAGCTATTTCTCAGGGTCAAATGAAAAACTGTTTTTT CASSYFSGSNEKLFF
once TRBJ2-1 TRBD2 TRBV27 TGTGCCAGCAGTTTAAGCGGGGGGTCTGTGGCTAGCTCCTACAATGAGCAGTTCTTC CASSLSGGSVASSYNEQFF
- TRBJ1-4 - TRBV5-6 TGTGCCAGCAGCTTGGGGTCGGGGGAATTTGAAAAACTGTTTTTT CASSLGSGEFEKLFF
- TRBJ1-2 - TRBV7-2 TGTGCCAGCAGCTTAGGGGGTCTGGCCGGCTACACCTTC CASSLGGLAGYTF
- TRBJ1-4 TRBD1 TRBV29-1 TGCAGCGTTGGGCAGGGGGTTACTAGTGAAAAACTGTTTTTT CSVGQGVTSEKLFF
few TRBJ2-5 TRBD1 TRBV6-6 TGTGCCAGCAGTTACTCTCACAGGGGGCCTGAGACCCAGTACTTC CASSYSHRGPETQYF
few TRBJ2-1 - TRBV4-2 TGTGCCAGCAGCCAAGATCAGACCCGCAATGAGCAGTTCTTC CASSQDQTRNEQFF
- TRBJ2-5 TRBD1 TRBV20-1 TGCAGTGCTAGAGCCCAGGGGGTGCGGGAGACCCAGTACTTC CSARAQGVRETQYF
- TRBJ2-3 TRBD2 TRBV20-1 TGCAGTGCTAGCTTGACTAGCGGGACCACCACAGATACGCAGTATTTT CSASLTSGTTTDTQYF
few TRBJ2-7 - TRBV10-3 TGTGCCATCAAATGGGGGTTCGAGCAGTACTTC CAIKWGFEQYF
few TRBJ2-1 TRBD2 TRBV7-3 TGTGCCAGCAGCTTAACCGGGACTAGGAGCGGTGAGCAGTTCTTC CASSLTGTRSGEQFF
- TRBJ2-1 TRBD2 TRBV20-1 TGCAGTGCTAGAATGGCGGGGGGGCCAGGTAATGAGCAGTTCTTC CSARMAGGPGNEQFF
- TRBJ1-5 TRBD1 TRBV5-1 TGCGCCAGCAGCAAAGGACAGGGTTACAATCAGCCCCAGCATTTT CASSKGQGYNQPQHF
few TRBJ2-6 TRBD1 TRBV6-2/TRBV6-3 TGTGCCAGCAGTAAATGGACAGGAGGATCTGGGGCCAACGTCCTGACTTTC CASSKWTGGSGANVLTF
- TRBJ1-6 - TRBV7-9 TGTGCCAGCAGCTTAATTGAGGTTTCACCCCTCCACTTT CASSLIEVSPLHF
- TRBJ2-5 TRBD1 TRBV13 TGTGCCAGCAGTCAGGGGGTCAGGGCGACCCAGTACTTC CASSQGVRATQYF
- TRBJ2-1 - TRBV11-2 TGTGCCAGCAGCTTAGCCTGGGGGGCCGTTATGAATGAGCAGTTCTTC CASSLAWGAVMNEQFF
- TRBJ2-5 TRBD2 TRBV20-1 TGCAGTGCTAGAGATAGCGGGGGGTCTCTCCTAGAGACCCAGTACTTC CSARDSGGSLLETQYF
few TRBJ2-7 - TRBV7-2 TGTGCCAGCAGCTTAGTACAGCAACCGAACTACGAGCAGTACTTC CASSLVQQPNYEQYF
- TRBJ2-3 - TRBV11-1 TGTGCCGGCAGCCTTCGGGGGCGGCGGACAGATACGCAGTATTTT CAGSLRGRRTDTQYF
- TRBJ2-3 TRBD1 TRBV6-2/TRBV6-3 TGTGCCAGCAGTAACCGGGACAGGGGTGCAGATACGCAGTATTTT CASSNRDRGADTQYF
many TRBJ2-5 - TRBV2 TGTGCCAGCAGTGAATGGGGAGAGACCCAGTACTTC CASSEWGETQYF
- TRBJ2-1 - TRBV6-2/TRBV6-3 TGTGCCAGCAGTTACTCGAGTGAGGATAGACGACAAAACAATGAGCAGTTCTTC CASSYSSEDRRQNNEQFF
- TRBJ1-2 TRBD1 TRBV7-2 TGTGCCAGCAGCTTAGCACAGGGGGCGGGCTACACCTTC CASSLAQGAGYTF
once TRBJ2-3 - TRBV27 TGTGCCAGCAGAATGGGGTCCGGACCGCTAGCGAGCGCAGATACGCAGTATTTT CASRMGSGPLASADTQYF
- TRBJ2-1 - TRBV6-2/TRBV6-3 TGTGCCAGCAGTTTGGTGGACCTCTCCTACAATGAGCAGTTCTTC CASSLVDLSYNEQFF
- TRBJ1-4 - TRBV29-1 TGCAGCGTTAAGGGGGGCGGGCCAACTAATGAAAAACTGTTTTTT CSVKGGGPTNEKLFF
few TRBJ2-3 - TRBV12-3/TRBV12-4 TGTGCCAGCAGTTTGATGGAGTCGACAGATACGCAGTATTTT CASSLMESTDTQYF
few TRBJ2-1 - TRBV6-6 TGTGCCAGCAGCGACAGTAAAAATGAGCAGTTCTTC CASSDSKNEQFF
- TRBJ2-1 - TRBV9 TGTGCCAGCAGCGCCTCCGGGACCCCGGAAGTTTACGTTGAGCAGTTCTTC CASSASGTPEVYVEQFF
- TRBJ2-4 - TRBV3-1 TGTGCCAGCAGCCAAGATTTGGTTGCCAAAAACATTCAGTACTTC CASSQDLVAKNIQYF
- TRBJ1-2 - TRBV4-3 TGCGCCAGCAGCCAAGCTCGGGGGATTAACTATGGCTACACCTTC CASSQARGINYGYTF
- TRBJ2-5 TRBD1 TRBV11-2 TGTGCCAGCAGCTTGGGGAAAGGACAGGGTCACAATGAGCAGTACTTC CASSLGKGQGHNEQYF